This T cell receptor (beta chain) was identified during a study of graft-versus-host responses after intestinal transplantation. The wider study: Each recipient received anti-thymocyte globulin induction, then tacrolimus and steroids for approximately three years.

Germline V CDR1 and CDR2: MNHEY, SMNVEV (reference sequence). The CDR3 is 14 residues long. With 7 bases removed from V and 0 bases from J, the gap between germline ends came to 9 bases. Findings of the study overall: Allografts of one patient group, those with graft-donor T cell macrochimerism, had high graft-versus-host to host-versus-graft clonal ratios. The highest levels of circulating GvH clones went along with early declines in HvG clones after transplant.

The table came from immunoSEQ multiplex PCR; TCRdb's copy has only in-frame clones and leaves some out. The sample comprises about 47,000 clones, roughly 95% of which are singletons, and 0.2% to 0.25% rests with the top ten. About this clone itself: Its antigen is undetermined.

V gene TRBV27 combines with J gene TRBJ2-2, with D hard to call. This sequence was found in a human donor who was the organ donor for an intestinal transplant. The source material was unstimulated CD8+ T cells sorted from spleen or lymph node cells, sampled before transplant. The CDR3 region has the DNA TGTGCCAGCAATCGGTTCGCGAACACCGGGGAGCTGTTTTTT. This sequence encodes CASNRFANTGELFF.